This TCR beta chain was recorded in a study of cytomegalovirus exposure and HLA in healthy donors. Trimming pared 5 bases from V and 2 bases from J, leaving 13 bases between. CDR1 and CDR2 from the germline V gene are SGHNT and YYREEE (reference sequence). This CDR3 comprises 14 residues. Findings of the study overall: Later, an analysis found that common viral pathogens appeared to be linked with several of the most significant clusters. Highly shared variants forming one cluster were likely a sequencing artifact.

Concerning this clone itself: Its target is not known.

Primers included in the PCR were 60 Vbeta and 13 Jbeta primers. Method: immunoSEQ multiplex PCR; TCRdb's copy keeps in-frame clones and lacks some. The sample consists of approximately 100,000 clones, 74% of them appearing once. This chain uses TRBV5-4 with TRBJ1-2, with D unclear. This TCR was recovered from a human donor in good health. Sequencing was carried out using PBMCs. CDR3 DNA: TGTGCCAGCAGTCCCGGAGAACTCAACTATGGCTACACCTTC. This gives the protein CASSPGELNYGYTF.